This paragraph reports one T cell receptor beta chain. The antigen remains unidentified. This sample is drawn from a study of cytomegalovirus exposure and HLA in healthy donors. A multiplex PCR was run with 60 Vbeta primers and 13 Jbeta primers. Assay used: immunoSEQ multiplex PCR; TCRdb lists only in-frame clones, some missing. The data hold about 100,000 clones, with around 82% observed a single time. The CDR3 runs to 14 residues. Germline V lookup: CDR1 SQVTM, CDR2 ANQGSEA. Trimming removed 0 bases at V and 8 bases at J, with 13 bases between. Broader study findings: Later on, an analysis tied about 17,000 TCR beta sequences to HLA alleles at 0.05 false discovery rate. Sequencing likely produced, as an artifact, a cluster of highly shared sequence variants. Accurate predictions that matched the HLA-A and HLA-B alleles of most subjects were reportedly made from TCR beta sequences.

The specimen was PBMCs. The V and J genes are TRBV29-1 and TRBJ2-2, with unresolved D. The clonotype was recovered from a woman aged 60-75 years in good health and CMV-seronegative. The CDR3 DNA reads TGCAGCGTTGAAGAGGGTAGACTCTCTGGGGAGCTGTTTTTT. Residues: CSVEEGRLSGELFF.